The clone carrying this TCR beta chain was recorded a few times. Original processing notes: It was from reference gene primer amplification that nucleated cell counts were estimated. The method was immunoSEQ multiplex PCR; TCRdb's version includes in-frame clones alone and lacks a portion of them. V and J calls and clone size follow that table, whereas D and trimming were derived from the DNA. The sample records roughly 200,000 clones, around 80% being singletons. The sample comes from a study of blood T cell repertoires in COVID-19. Whole-study context: The cDNA or gDNA used as material had been derived from T cells, B-cell-depleted T cells, or PBMCs.

Per germline, CDR1 SGHDN and CDR2 FVKESK. After removal of 1 base from V and 7 bases from J, the junction contained 11 bases not matched to a gene. There are 18 residues in the CDR3. V gene TRBV14 combines with J gene TRBJ1-4; TRBD1 aligns across 11 bases. Sequences were obtained from peripheral blood. The sequence derives from a man aged 65 to 79 with active or convalescent COVID-19. The CDR3, as DNA: TGTGCCAGCAGCCAAGGGTTGCGGACAGGGGGCATTCGTGAAAAACTGTTTTTT. This codes for CASSQGLRTGGIREKLFF.